The table lists the clone carrying this T cell receptor (beta chain) with a count of one. The CDR3 runs to 16 residues. Trimming took 5 bases from V and 9 from J; bases not matched to a gene: 13. CDR1 is MNHNY and CDR2 is SVGAGI in the germline V gene (reference sequence). The sample is drawn from a study of blood T cell repertoires in COVID-19. About the research overall: Samples representing acute and convalescent COVID-19 were sourced from the United States, Italy and Spain.

TCRdb keeps only in-frame clones here, not all; method: immunoSEQ multiplex PCR. The data hold more than 150,000 clones, with 86% observed a single time. The specimen was peripheral blood. The chain recombines TRBV6-6 with TRBJ2-3, with 11 bases aligning to TRBD2. This clonotype originated in a man aged 65 to 85 with active or convalescent COVID-19. CDR3 sequence reads: CASSPPGSGGAWTQYF. The CDR3, as DNA: TGTGCCAGCAGTCCTCCAGGTAGCGGGGGGGCTTGGACGCAGTATTTT.